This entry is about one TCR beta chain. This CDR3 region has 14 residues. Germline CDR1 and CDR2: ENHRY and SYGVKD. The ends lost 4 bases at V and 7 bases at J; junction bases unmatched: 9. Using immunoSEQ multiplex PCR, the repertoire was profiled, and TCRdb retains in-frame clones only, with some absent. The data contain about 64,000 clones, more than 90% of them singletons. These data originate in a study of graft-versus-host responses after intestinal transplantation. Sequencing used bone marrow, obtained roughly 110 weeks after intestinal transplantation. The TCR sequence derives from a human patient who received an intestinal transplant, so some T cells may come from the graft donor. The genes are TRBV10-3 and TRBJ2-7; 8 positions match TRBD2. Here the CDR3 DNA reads TGTGCCATCAGTGGGAGACTAGCGAGTCAGGAGCAGTACTTC. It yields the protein CAISGRLASQEQYF.